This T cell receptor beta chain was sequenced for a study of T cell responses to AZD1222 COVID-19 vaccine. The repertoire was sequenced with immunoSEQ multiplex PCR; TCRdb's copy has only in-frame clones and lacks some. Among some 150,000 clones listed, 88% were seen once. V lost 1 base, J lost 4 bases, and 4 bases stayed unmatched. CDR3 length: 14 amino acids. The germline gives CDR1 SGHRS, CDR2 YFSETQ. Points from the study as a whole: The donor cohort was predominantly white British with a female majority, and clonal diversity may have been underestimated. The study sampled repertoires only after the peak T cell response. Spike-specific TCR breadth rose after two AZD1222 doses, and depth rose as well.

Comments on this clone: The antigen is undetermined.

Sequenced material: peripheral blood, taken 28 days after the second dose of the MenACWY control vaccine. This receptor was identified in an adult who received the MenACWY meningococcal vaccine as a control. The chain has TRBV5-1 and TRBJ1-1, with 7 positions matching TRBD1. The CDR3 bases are TGCGCCAGCAGCTTGTATCGGGACAGCACTGAAGCTTTCTTT. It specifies CASSLYRDSTEAFF.